This T cell receptor beta chain comes out of a study of T-cell reconstitution after alpha-beta-depleted transplantation in children. Looked up from germline, CDR1 is SGHVS and CDR2 is FQNEAQ. V was cut by 5 bases and J by 5 bases, with 15 bases left in between. The CDR3 is 15 amino acids. This sample's TCRbeta library carried unique molecular identifier barcodes. MiXCR was run by TCRdb on the PCR reads, yielding one entry per CDR3 protein. The sample lists approximately 300,000 distinct CDR3 sequences; around 10% were seen once. Details on this clonotype: Its antigen remains unidentified. This could be a read error, since a much larger clone is one nucleotide away.

Notes on the study in general: Among T cells one year after transplant, newly produced cells accounted for most counts and diversity.

Sample: PBMCs, taken before TCRalphabeta/CD19-depleted stem cell transplant. This sequence joins TRBV7-8 and TRBJ2-2, with a tentative D call TRBD1 (6 bases). The TCR comes from a boy younger than two with acute myeloid leukemia, due to receive a stem cell transplant. This CDR3 reads CASSRGAGATGELFF. The CDR3 DNA reads TGTGCCAGCAGCCGGGGCGCAGGGGCAACCGGGGAGCTGTTTTTT.